A selection of T cell receptor beta chains follows, all from one sample in a study of T cell responses to AZD1222 COVID-19 vaccine. TCRdb keeps only in-frame clones here, not all; method: immunoSEQ multiplex PCR. The table records 100,000 to 150,000 clones, about 89% of them present only once. Sequencing was performed on peripheral blood, taken on day 0 of AZD1222 vaccination. These TCRs come from an adult in good health. Each CDR3 is given with its conserved first and last residue. The order of the fields is J gene, clone size, D gene, V gene, CDR3 DNA, CDR3 protein. A D gene is named only where the DNA matches it firmly. Not every row has a clone size; where given, it reads once, few, many or a size class.

J: TRBJ1-1
size: once
D: TRBD1
V: TRBV5-1
DNA: TGCGCCAGCAGCTTGGCTAAGGACAGGTCGAACACTGAAGCTTTCTTT
CDR3: CASSLAKDRSNTEAFF

J: TRBJ1-3
size: .
D: .
V: TRBV27
DNA: TGTGCCAGCAGTTTAAGCGGCTCTGGAAACACCATATATTTT
CDR3: CASSLSGSGNTIYF

J: TRBJ2-3
size: few
D: TRBD2
V: TRBV3-1/TRBV3-2
DNA: TGTGCCAGCAGCCCCCTGCGGGGGGACTTCACAGATACGCAGTATTTT
CDR3: CASSPLRGDFTDTQYF

J: TRBJ2-1
size: .
D: TRBD1
V: TRBV10-3
DNA: TGTGCCATCAGTGAAACAGGACAGGGGAGAAATGAGCAGTTCTTC
CDR3: CAISETGQGRNEQFF

J: TRBJ2-5
size: .
D: TRBD1
V: TRBV5-6
DNA: TGTGCCAGCAGCTCCAGGGGGCAAGAGACCCAGTACTTC
CDR3: CASSSRGQETQYF

J: TRBJ1-1
size: .
D: .
V: TRBV30
DNA: TGTGCCTGGAGTGTAACTGGGGAGGCTTTCTTT
CDR3: CAWSVTGEAFF

J: TRBJ2-1
size: .
D: TRBD1
V: TRBV3-1/TRBV3-2
DNA: TGTGCCAGCAGCCACGACAGGGGCAATGAGCAGTTCTTC
CDR3: CASSHDRGNEQFF

J: TRBJ2-7
size: .
D: .
V: TRBV19
DNA: TGTGCCAGTACTTTCTCCAGGGTAATCGGCAACGAGCAGTACTTC
CDR3: CASTFSRVIGNEQYF

J: TRBJ2-5
size: .
D: .
V: TRBV7-7
DNA: TGTGCTAGCAGCTTAGTTGGCCTAGGACAAGAGACCCAGTACTTC
CDR3: CASSLVGLGQETQYF

J: TRBJ1-2
size: once
D: .
V: TRBV19
DNA: TGTGCCAGTAGTCTTGTAACGGCTTTTCGGGGCTATGGCTACACCTTC
CDR3: CASSLVTAFRGYGYTF

J: TRBJ2-3
size: .
D: .
V: TRBV3-1/TRBV3-2
DNA: TGTGCCAGCAGGTTATCAGATACGCAGTATTTT
CDR3: CASRLSDTQYF

J: TRBJ2-4
size: .
D: .
V: TRBV19
DNA: TGTGCCAGTAGTAAGGGGCTAGCCTCTTACATTCAGTACTTC
CDR3: CASSKGLASYIQYF

J: TRBJ2-7
size: .
D: .
V: TRBV7-6
DNA: TGTGCCAGCAGCCCAGGGGTGGGAGCCTTCTACGAGCAGTACTTC
CDR3: CASSPGVGAFYEQYF

J: TRBJ1-2
size: .
D: .
V: TRBV5-4
DNA: TGTGCCAGCAGCTTGAGGTTGACAGGTACCTTGGGCTACACCTTC
CDR3: CASSLRLTGTLGYTF

J: TRBJ1-1
size: .
D: .
V: TRBV6-5
DNA: TGTGCCAGCAGTTCACAGGGATCAAACACTGAAGCTTTCTTT
CDR3: CASSSQGSNTEAFF

J: TRBJ1-4
size: .
D: .
V: TRBV11-2
DNA: TGTGCCAGCAGCTTACGGGGAGGTTATAATGAAAAACTGTTTTTT
CDR3: CASSLRGGYNEKLFF

J: TRBJ2-7
size: .
D: .
V: TRBV19
DNA: TGTGCCAGTAGCCGAACAACAGGGATCTCCTACGAGCAGTACTTC
CDR3: CASSRTTGISYEQYF

J: TRBJ1-1
size: few
D: TRBD1
V: TRBV2
DNA: TGTGCCAGCAGCCCACAGGGGGCGAGCACTGAAGCTTTCTTT
CDR3: CASSPQGASTEAFF

J: TRBJ1-4
size: once
D: TRBD1
V: TRBV6-5
DNA: TGTGCCAGCAGCAATACCGGGACAGGGGGAGAAAAACTGTTTTTT
CDR3: CASSNTGTGGEKLFF

J: TRBJ1-1
size: .
D: .
V: TRBV5-1
DNA: TGCGCCAGCAGACCTACCGGGACGGTGAACACTGAAGCTTTCTTT
CDR3: CASRPTGTVNTEAFF

J: TRBJ1-2
size: .
D: .
V: TRBV19
DNA: TGTGCCAGTAGGGCCGTAAGGGGCTATAACTATGGCTACACCTTC
CDR3: CASRAVRGYNYGYTF

J: TRBJ1-1
size: few
D: .
V: TRBV11-1
DNA: TGTGCCAGCAGCTTAGACCGGGGCACTGAAGCTTTCTTT
CDR3: CASSLDRGTEAFF

J: TRBJ1-1
size: .
D: .
V: TRBV27
DNA: TGTGCCAGCAGTGGTTCGGGAGGGTTGAACACTGAAGCTTTCTTT
CDR3: CASSGSGGLNTEAFF

J: TRBJ2-2
size: .
D: .
V: TRBV7-8
DNA: TGTGCCAGCAGCTTAAGTCTCGGAGACGGGGATTTCGGCACCGGGGAGCTGTTTTTT
CDR3: CASSLSLGDGDFGTGELFF

J: TRBJ1-2
size: .
D: .
V: TRBV7-2
DNA: TGTGCCAGCAGCCTAGAGGCAGGGGATCGGTATGGCTACACCTTC
CDR3: CASSLEAGDRYGYTF

J: TRBJ2-7
size: .
D: .
V: TRBV15
DNA: TGTGCCACCAGCAGGAAGGGCAGGGTCGGCGAGCAGTACTTC
CDR3: CATSRKGRVGEQYF

J: TRBJ1-5
size: .
D: .
V: TRBV4-1
DNA: TGCGCCAGCAGCCAAGATGGTCAGAAGCAAAATCAGCCCCAGCATTTT
CDR3: CASSQDGQKQNQPQHF

J: TRBJ1-2
size: .
D: .
V: TRBV29-1
DNA: TGCAGCGTCCCTGCTACAGGGCCCGGCTACACCTTC
CDR3: CSVPATGPGYTF

J: TRBJ1-5
size: once
D: TRBD1
V: TRBV7-2
DNA: TGTGCCAGCAGCTTAGACAGGACAGGGTTATATCAGCCCCAGCATTTT
CDR3: CASSLDRTGLYQPQHF

J: TRBJ1-5
size: .
D: .
V: TRBV30
DNA: TGTGCCTGGAGTAAAAACACCGGGCCCCAGCATTTT
CDR3: CAWSKNTGPQHF

J: TRBJ2-3
size: .
D: .
V: TRBV30
DNA: TGTGCCTGGAGTGTAGGGCCGGGGTTGATTTCTGCAGCGGATACGCAGTATTTT
CDR3: CAWSVGPGLISAADTQYF

J: TRBJ1-2
size: .
D: .
V: TRBV5-1
DNA: TGCGCCAGCAGCTTGGTATACCACAGGGACAACTATGGCTACACCTTC
CDR3: CASSLVYHRDNYGYTF

J: TRBJ2-2
size: .
D: TRBD2
V: TRBV9
DNA: TGTGCCAGCAGCGTAGGCCTAGCGGCATCCGCGAACACCGGGGAGCTGTTTTTT
CDR3: CASSVGLAASANTGELFF

J: TRBJ2-5
size: .
D: .
V: TRBV5-5
DNA: TGTGCCAGCAGGGATGCAGGGTTGACAGAGACCCAGTACTTC
CDR3: CASRDAGLTETQYF

J: TRBJ2-5
size: .
D: .
V: TRBV12-5
DNA: TGTGCTAGTGGTTTAGGCAGTATGGAGACCCAGTACTTC
CDR3: CASGLGSMETQYF

J: TRBJ1-1
size: .
D: .
V: TRBV12-3/TRBV12-4
DNA: TGTGCCAGCAGTTTGGGCCTCACTGAAGCTTTCTTT
CDR3: CASSLGLTEAFF

J: TRBJ1-5
size: .
D: .
V: TRBV10-2
DNA: TGCGCCAGCAGTGTCTCTAGCAATCAGCCCCAGCATTTT
CDR3: CASSVSSNQPQHF

J: TRBJ1-5
size: .
D: TRBD1
V: TRBV27
DNA: TGTGCCAGCAGTTTAAGGGGACAGGGCAATCAGCCCCAGCATTTT
CDR3: CASSLRGQGNQPQHF

J: TRBJ2-5
size: .
D: .
V: TRBV5-1
DNA: TGCGCCAGCAGCTTGGTAGGGGATCAACGCAGGGGGACCCAGTACTTC
CDR3: CASSLVGDQRRGTQYF

J: TRBJ2-3
size: .
D: .
V: TRBV6-1
DNA: TGTGCCAGCAGTGAAAAGGGTACAGATACGCAGTATTTT
CDR3: CASSEKGTDTQYF

J: TRBJ2-2
size: .
D: .
V: TRBV29-1
DNA: TGCAGCGTTGTAGAAGGGGACACCGGGGAGCTGTTTTTT
CDR3: CSVVEGDTGELFF

J: TRBJ2-2
size: .
D: .
V: TRBV2
DNA: TGTGCCAGCAGTGCCCTGGACAGGAACACCGGGGAGCTGTTTTTT
CDR3: CASSALDRNTGELFF

J: TRBJ1-3
size: once
D: .
V: TRBV7-9
DNA: TGTGCCAGCAGCTTAGCGCCTCGGGGTGGAAACACCATATATTTT
CDR3: CASSLAPRGGNTIYF

J: TRBJ2-7
size: once
D: TRBD1
V: TRBV3-1/TRBV3-2
DNA: TGTGCCAGCAGCCAGACAGGGAAGATTACCTACGAGCAGTACTTC
CDR3: CASSQTGKITYEQYF

J: TRBJ1-2
size: .
D: .
V: TRBV5-4
DNA: TGTGCCAGCAGTATTGGGCAGGGAGATGGCTACACCTTC
CDR3: CASSIGQGDGYTF

J: TRBJ2-1
size: .
D: .
V: TRBV4-3
DNA: TGCGCCAGCAGCCAAGACGACAGATTAAGCTCCTACAATGAGCAGTTCTTC
CDR3: CASSQDDRLSSYNEQFF

J: TRBJ2-2
size: .
D: .
V: TRBV6-5
DNA: TGTGCCAGCCCGGGCCGCGGGGAGCTGTTTTTT
CDR3: CASPGRGELFF

J: TRBJ1-5
size: .
D: .
V: TRBV2
DNA: TGTGCCAGCAAGGGCCAGAACAATCAGCCCCAGCATTTT
CDR3: CASKGQNNQPQHF

J: TRBJ2-7
size: .
D: TRBD2
V: TRBV20-1
DNA: TGCAGTGCTAGTAATCTAGCGGGGGGCTACGAGCAGTACTTC
CDR3: CSASNLAGGYEQYF